This T cell receptor (beta chain) was obtained from a study of T cells in Graves' hyperthyroidism and ophthalmopathy. The investigators amplified TCR beta CDR3 regions from RNA transcripts. The HTBI primer set served for first-round RT-PCR of the TCR CDR3. Each CDR3 protein gets one entry after TCRdb re-called the multiplex PCR reads with MiXCR. The sample lists a few hundred thousand distinct CDR3 sequences; about 16% were seen once. This clonotype appeared many times. The sequence was collected from a woman in her 30s with Graves' ophthalmopathy. Sample: blood.

The CDR3 reads CASSLALQGAENTGELFF. CDR3 nucleotides: TGTGCCAGCAGCTTAGCCTTACAGGGGGCGGAGAACACCGGGGAGCTGTTTTTT. The chain carries TRBV11-2 and TRBJ2-2; 9 nucleotides match TRBD1. The CDR3 consists of 18 residues. The V gene end was trimmed by 1 base and the J gene end by 1 base; junction bases not matched to a gene: 7. Germline assignment: CDR1 SGHAT and CDR2 FQNNGV.